These 16 T cell receptor beta chains were all obtained from the same sample, sequenced in a study of regulatory T cells in long-lasting Graves disease. Library construction for TCR beta used iRepertoire HTBI primers and Arm-PCR of CDR3 regions. Using its own MiXCR run on the multiplex PCR reads, TCRdb lists one record per CDR3 protein. Here the sample spans fewer than 500,000 distinct CDR3 sequences, about a sixth being singletons. Time point denoted: newly diagnosed GD, antithyroid drugs for less than 3 months. Researchers made the TCR library from RNA that was extracted from PBMCs. These sequences were also reported in another study, on T cells in Graves' hyperthyroidism and ophthalmopathy.

This sample comprised peripheral blood mononuclear cells (PBMCs), obtained at new diagnosis, from a patient treated with antithyroid drugs. The receptors derive from a man aged 35-49 years with Graves disease.

This clonotype was detected ten times or more. The V call is TRBV28, the J call TRBJ2-1; 13 bases agree with TRBD2. The CDR3 sequence is 15 residues long. V trimming: 5 bases; J trimming: 5 bases; junction bases outside the gene matches: 3. Germline lookup yields CDR1 MDHEN and CDR2 SYDVKM. CDR3 residues: CASSHGTSGNNEQFF. The CDR3, as DNA: TGTGCCAGCAGTCACGGGACTAGCGGGAACAATGAGCAGTTCTTC.

The rearrangement joins TRBV9 to TRBJ2-7; 10 bases agree with TRBD2. Germline loops: CDR1 SGDLS, CDR2 YYNGEE. The junction had 3 bases not matched to a gene; V was cut back by 0 bases and J by 6 bases. The CDR3 has 14 amino acids. The CDR3: CASSVASGRTEQYF. For the CDR3, the DNA is TGTGCCAGCAGCGTAGCTAGCGGGAGAACCGAGCAGTACTTC.

This clonotype was detected many times. V is TRBV2 and J is TRBJ2-3, with D perhaps given as TRBD1 or TRBD2 (6 bases each). Germline values: CDR1 SNHLY, CDR2 FYNNEI. V lost 5 bases, J lost 0 bases, and 9 bases lay in between. The CDR3 loop spans 14 amino acids. In nucleotides, the CDR3 is TGTGCCAGCAGTACGGGGGCAAGCACAGATACGCAGTATTTT. Its translation: CASSTGASTDTQYF.

There are many counts of this clonotype. The chain uses TRBV28 and TRBJ1-2; 9 nucleotides agree with TRBD1. Germline-derived CDR1 and CDR2 are MDHEN and SYDVKM. V lost 6 bases and J lost 2; bases outside the gene matches: 7. The CDR3 consists of 15 residues. The chain's CDR3 is CASRDPGTGNYGYTF. DNA of the CDR3: TGTGCCAGCAGGGACCCCGGGACAGGGAACTATGGCTACACCTTC.

This clonotype has ten or more counts. The DNA of the CDR3 is TGTGCCAGCAGCGGATGGACAGGGGGAGACACTGAAGCTTTCTTT. Residues: CASSGWTGGDTEAFF. The chain links TRBV5-6 to TRBJ1-1; 10 bases line up with TRBD1. The CDR3 has 15 amino acids. V dropped 4 bases and J dropped 3; count of bases not matched to a gene: 6. Germline-derived CDR1 and CDR2 are SGHDT and YYEEEE.

This clonotype has a count of ten or more. This sequence joins TRBV2 and TRBJ2-3, with 11 bases matching TRBD2. The CDR3 consists of 15 residues. V dropped 3 bases and J dropped 3; count of bases not matched to a gene: 2. Germline-derived CDR1 and CDR2 are SNHLY and FYNNEI. DNA of the CDR3: TGTGCCAGCAGTGATCGACTAGCGGGAACAGATACGCAGTATTTT. Translated: CASSDRLAGTDTQYF.

Regarding this clonotype: A much larger clone differs by one base, so this may be a read error. This chain uses TRBV11-3 with TRBJ1-3, with D perhaps TRBD1 (5 bases). The V gene lost 11 bases and the J gene lost 1 base, with 9 bases spanning the gap. Germline lookup yields CDR1 SGHNT and CDR2 YENEEA. CDR3 size: 12 residues. CDR3 residues: CAPQGSGNTIYF. Written as DNA, the CDR3 is TGTGCCCCCCAGGGATCTGGAAACACCATATATTTT.

This clonotype was counted at least ten times. This chain uses TRBV20-1 with TRBJ2-7; possibly TRBD1 or TRBD2 for D (5 bases each). In germline, CDR1 is DFQATT, CDR2 SNEGSKA (reference sequence). The CDR3 has 13 residues. The V gene lost 2 bases and the J gene lost 3 bases, with 11 bases spanning the gap. The CDR3 DNA reads as TGCAGTGCTAGAAAGTGGGACGGCTACGAGCAGTACTTC. As protein: CSARKWDGYEQYF.

V is TRBV20-1 and J is TRBJ2-1, with 7 bases lining up with TRBD2. Germline trimming cut 6 bases from V and 5 bases from J; bases unmatched to any gene: 7. This CDR3 has 13 residues. Germline loops: CDR1 DFQATT, CDR2 SNEGSKA (reference sequence). The CDR3 is CSAHTGTNNEQFF. The CDR3 coding sequence is TGCAGTGCGCATACCGGGACTAACAATGAGCAGTTCTTC.

The chain uses TRBV29-1 and TRBJ1-2; D remains unclear. Germline V gene lookup returns CDR1 SQVTM and CDR2 ANQGSEA. This CDR3 region has 19 residues. Trimming took off 0 bases at V and 0 bases at J, with 23 bases between the two ends. The CDR3: CSVEDRRRGRPRSNYGYTF. CDR3 DNA sequence: TGCAGCGTTGAAGATAGGCGAAGAGGAAGACCAAGATCTAACTATGGCTACACCTTC.

For this clonotype: Since a much larger clone is just one base distant, this may be a read error. The CDR3 end shows no conserved phenylalanine or tryptophan, and so a read error is likely. V is TRBV7-2 and J is TRBJ2-7, with 9 nucleotides matching TRBD1. CDR3 length equals 16 residues. Germline V CDR1 and CDR2: SGHTA, FQGNSA. V lost 7 bases, J lost 0 bases, and 10 bases stayed unmatched. CDR3: CASTSTRTGVSYEQYL. The DNA for the CDR3 is TGTGCCAGCACCAGTACTCGGACAGGGGTCTCCTACGAGCAGTACCTC.

This clonotype was detected ten times or more. At one boundary the junction diverges from the germline segment, which might be a read error. The genes are TRBV5-1 and TRBJ2-7; 8 nucleotides match TRBD1. The germline V gene has CDR1 SGHRS and CDR2 YFSETQ. The CDR3 consists of 16 residues. CDR3: CASSLVAQGARYEQYF. The CDR3 coding sequence is TGTGCCAGCAGCTTGGTTGCCCAGGGGGCGCGTTACGAGCAGTACTTC.

The J gene is TRBJ2-5, the V gene TRBV28, with TRBD2 identical over 8 bases. J gave up 5 bases and V 5 bases, and 16 bases lay outside the gene matches. CDR1 is MDHEN, CDR2 SYDVKM, per germline. The CDR3 has 17 amino acids. The CDR3 DNA reads TGTGCCAGCAGTCCCCCCGGGATAGCGGGGAGTCCGGAGACCCAGTACTTC. Its translation: CASSPPGIAGSPETQYF.

Ten or more counts support this clonotype. The chain couples TRBV24-1 to TRBJ2-7; a possible D gene is TRBD2 (6 bases). Germline assignment: CDR1 KGHDR and CDR2 SFDVKD. Trimming shortened V by 4 bases and J by 4 bases, and 25 bases separated the two germline ends. The CDR3 sequence is 18 residues long. The CDR3 spells CATSDARDGGAREYEQYF. The DNA of the CDR3 is TGTGCCACCAGTGACGCCCGGGACGGCGGGGCGCGAGAGTACGAGCAGTACTTC.

The chain carries TRBV20-1 and TRBJ1-5; 7 bases fit TRBD1. This CDR3 has 12 amino acids. With V trimmed by 5 bases and J by 7 bases, 5 bases remained unmatched. The germline gives CDR1 DFQATT, CDR2 SNEGSKA (reference sequence). The CDR3: CSALTGDQPQHF. The DNA of the CDR3 is TGCAGTGCTTTAACAGGGGACCAGCCCCAGCATTTT.

This clonotype was counted ten times or more. The gene calls are TRBV5-1 and TRBJ2-7; TRBD2 matches at 11 bases. The CDR3 totals 15 residues. V shed 4 bases and J 1 base; nucleotides not matched to a gene: 4. The germline gives CDR1 SGHRS, CDR2 YFSETQ. CDR3 loop: CASSVLAGESYEQYF. In nucleotides, the CDR3 is TGCGCCAGCAGCGTACTAGCGGGAGAGTCCTACGAGCAGTACTTC.